What follows is one T cell receptor beta chain and its context. The antigen remains unidentified. No ophthalmopathy progression within 18 months constituted stable Graves' hyperthyroidism. Patients having uncontrolled infection, another autoimmune disease, pregnancy or lactation were not included. This entry comes from a study of T cells in Graves' hyperthyroidism and ophthalmopathy. Study findings and constraints: Model output signaled ophthalmopathy a median approximately six months ahead of onset. Most thyroid clonotypes that were expanded above 0.001 also turned up in blood.

TCR beta CDR3 region amplification was performed from RNA transcripts. Initially, a first-round RT-PCR of the TCR CDR3 employed the HTBI primer set. TCRdb reprocessed the multiplex PCR reads via MiXCR and lists one record per CDR3 protein. The table includes approximately 590,000 distinct CDR3 sequences, around 46% detected once. There are 14 residues in the CDR3. V gave up 6 bases and J gave up 7 bases; unmatched junction bases: 12. Per germline, CDR1 SNHLY and CDR2 FYNNEI. The sequencing input was peripheral blood or thyroid tissue (not recorded which). J is TRBJ2-7 and V is TRBV2; the match to TRBD2 covers 7 bases. This receptor was obtained from a woman between 18 and 30 years old with Graves' hyperthyroidism. The CDR3 reads CASSHFPHGGEQYF. The CDR3 nucleotides are TGTGCCAGCAGCCACTTCCCCCACGGGGGGGAGCAGTACTTC.